This T cell receptor (beta chain) was observed in a study of a mutant IDH1 vaccine in newly diagnosed glioma. Overall study results and limits: With respect to changes in top peripheral T cell clonotypes, pseudoprogression seemed unrelated.

Regarding this clone: Its specificity is unknown.

Time point noted: week 5, during vaccination. The study gave 300 ug of mutant IDH1 20-mer peptide per vaccine dose, with topical imiquimod. Trimming removed 7 bases at V and 0 bases at J, with 13 bases between. CDR1 and CDR2 (germline): MNHEY, SMNVEV (reference sequence). CDR3 length: 15 amino acids. TCRdb's copy holds only in-frame clones and misses some; the assay was immunoSEQ multiplex PCR. The sample contains approximately 57,000 clones, approximately 86% of which appear only once. The genes are TRBV27 and TRBJ1-3; D gene ambiguous. This material consisted of PBMCs, taken from a glioma patient whose treatment included an IDH1 peptide vaccine. The clonotype comes from a woman aged 18-29 years with glioma. Some clones in this sample may be carry-over from other donors' samples. This chain's CDR3 is CASTARLYSGNTIYF. As DNA, the CDR3 is TGTGCCAGCACGGCCAGGCTATACTCTGGAAACACCATATATTTT.